This T cell receptor beta chain was recovered during a study of blood T cells in healthy people across ages (dated by TCRdb to the mid-2010s). A note on the overall study: In model experiments, template switching captured roughly one uniquely barcoded TCR beta cDNA molecule for every two T cells. Age-related changes in TCR beta repertoire diversity were measured in the study by deep sequencing normalized with unique cDNA molecular identifiers. The donors were split into four age groups: young (average around 15 years), middle-aged (39), aged (roughly 65) and long-lived (about 82). To avoid experimental bias, donors of different ages were spread randomly across the sequencing lanes. The study analyzed two additional independent replicas of 1 million unique cDNA reads from the same blood draw for two donors, one aged 18 to 29 and one aged 80 or older. Broad study findings and their caveats: The CMV infection status of donors was not known, potentially confounding age-related changes in expanded clonotypes. Observed TCR beta diversity correlated strongly with the percentage of naive T cells measured by flow cytometry. Bulk unsorted PBMC profiling prevented conclusive comparison of naive and antigen-experienced compartments. Estimates of total diversity based on one million sequenced T cells were considered lower bounds and underestimates. Observed TCR beta diversity per million T cells fell roughly linearly with age, and a significant reduction was already apparent by age about 43. Compared with the aged group, the long-lived group had more naive CD4+ T cells, fewer expanded clones and increased TCR diversity, suggesting age selection.

Taken from the germline V gene (reference sequence), the CDR1 and CDR2 loops are DFQATT and SNEGSKA. The V and J ends are trimmed by 3 bases and 5 bases, leaving 11 bases between them. The CDR3 has 12 amino acids, counting the end cysteine and phenylalanine. Only the CDR3 portion is preserved as DNA: 36 bases, with reading frame beginning at the first base. The sample holds many counts of this clonotype. Its cognate antigen has yet to be identified. No base quality information exists; no much larger clone differs at one position. The roughly 42 donors, aged roughly 6 to 90 years, were systemically healthy Caucasian individuals from Russia. About 10 milliliters of peripheral blood were collected from each donor into EDTA-treated Vacutainer tubes. Ficoll-Paque density-gradient centrifugation was used to isolate PBMCs, with at least 6.5 million per sample. Trizol reagent was used to extract total RNA from the PBMCs, yielding at least 5.5 micrograms per sample. The percentages of naive CD45RAhigh/CD27high T cells were determined by flow cytometry on a PBMC aliquot from every donor.

The library was built by means of 5' RACE. Instrument used: Illumina HiSeq 2500. The second PCR ran for roughly 7 to 11 cycles and used a J-beta primer mix along with a sample-barcoded 5' primer. Each TCR beta cDNA molecule received a unique molecular identifier from a template-switch 5' adaptor carrying 12 random nucleotides. At least 2.5 million CDR3-containing paired-end reads were obtained from each sample. First-strand cDNA was synthesized from all RNA with the Mint cDNA synthesis kit, primed by a TRBC-specific oligonucleotide. All cDNA was treated with uracil-DNA glycosylase and then went through a first 18-cycle PCR with the universal primers M1SS and BC2_uni_R. In the source study's methods: Normalization of each sample was performed by random selection of 1 million high-quality reads, each carrying a distinct molecular identifier. Reads sharing molecular identifiers were discarded rather than binned into consensus sequences. CDR3 identification, clonotype clustering and error correction used MiTCR with a Q25 quality threshold and the strictest error-elimination algorithm. A nonparametric unseen species model using Euler transformation provided a lower-bound estimate of total TCR beta diversity. The public reads were reanalyzed by TCRdb: fastp trimming at Q25, MiXCR alignment, in-frame beta chains only. Each CDR3 protein appears once, grouped with its most common genes and DNA. The V and J calls and clone size come from TCRdb's table, not from the authors' own analysis. The sample contains 1.5 million to 2 million distinct CDR3 sequences, roughly 27% of them found a single time. The ten largest clones represent 7% to 9% of the sample.

Sequencing input: blood. The sequence was obtained from a woman aged 25 to 39 in good health. The chain was built from TRBV20-1 and TRBJ2-7, with the D gene uncertain. The CDR3 region has the sequence CSARSLVHEQYF. In nucleotides, the sequence is TGCAGTGCTAGGTCGCTAGTTCACGAGCAGTACTTC.